The next 26 T cell receptor gamma chains were all read from a single sample in a study of gamma-delta chains in newborns, infants, children. TCRdb used CATT to re-call clones from the reads. The repertoire holds about 1,300 gamma-chain clones, with about 66% as singletons. Input material: blood. These receptors all stem from a child who was a newborn, infant or young child, either healthy, febrile or measles-vaccinated (not recorded which).

The genes are TRGV2 and TRGJ1 or TRGJ2. TCRdb records no J gene; here it was assigned by comparing the DNA to germline. Germline values: CDR1 EGSNGY, CDR2 YDSYNSKV. With 2 bases clipped from V and 3 bases from J, the junction kept 4 bases outside the gene matches. The CDR3 runs to 13 residues. CDR3 in DNA: TGTGCCACCTGGGACGCGACTTATTATAAGAAACTCTTT. This translates into CATWDATYYKKLF.

This clone was observed a single time. This sequence joins TRGV9 and TRGJP. The J gene was missing in TCRdb and was found by matching the end of the DNA to germline. The germline V gene encodes CDR1 GITISATS and CDR2 ISYDGTV (reference sequence). CDR3 length equals 14 residues. The junction had 3 bases not matched to a gene; V was cut back by 4 bases and J by 9 bases. DNA of the CDR3: TGTGCCTTGTGGGACGGGTTGGGCAAAAAAATCAAGGTATTT. It encodes CALWDGLGKKIKVF.

The V call is TRGV4, the J call TRGJP1. TCRdb leaves out the J gene; it was filled in here by matching the DNA to germline. The length of the CDR3 is 13 residues. The germline V gene encodes CDR1 EGSTGY and CDR2 YDSYTSSV. The V segment lost 0 bases and the J segment 9 bases; nucleotides outside the gene matches: 4. The CDR3 protein is CATWDGLSWFKIF. For the CDR3, the DNA is TGTGCCACCTGGGATGGGCTAAGTTGGTTCAAGATATTT.

The V call is TRGV2, the J call TRGJP2. The J gene, left out of TCRdb, was set here by checking the DNA against germline. The junction had 4 bases not matched to a gene; V was cut back by 0 bases and J by 3 bases. CDR1 and CDR2 from the germline V gene are EGSNGY and YDSYNSKV. The CDR3 consists of 15 residues. This CDR3 reads CATWDGPGSDWIKTF. CDR3 nucleotide sequence: TGTGCCACCTGGGACGGGCCGGGTAGTGATTGGATCAAGACGTTT.

This clone showed up just a few times. The chain couples TRGV9 to TRGJ1 or TRGJ2. V shed 0 bases and J 9 bases; nucleotides not matched to a gene: 14. The germline gives CDR1 GITISATS, CDR2 ISYDGTV (reference sequence). This CDR3 is built from 15 residues. The CDR3 is CALWEVERKQTKKLF. The CDR3 DNA reads TGTGCCTTGTGGGAGGTGGAACGAAAACAAACTAAGAAACTCTTT.

The V gene is TRGV9, the J gene TRGJ1 or TRGJ2. The J gene is absent in TCRdb and was assigned here via DNA matching to germline. Germline V gene data show CDR1 as GITISATS and CDR2 as ISYDGTV (reference sequence). The junction had 9 bases not matched to a gene; V was cut back by 2 bases and J by 11 bases. The CDR3 sequence is 12 residues long. The CDR3 DNA is TGTGCCTTGTGGGAGGAGAAGTGCCAGAAACTCTTT. It yields the protein CALWEEKCQKLF.

The chain has TRGV9 and TRGJ1 or TRGJ2. The J gene, missing from TCRdb, was assigned here through DNA to germline matching. The trim removed 0 bases at V and 3 bases at J, leaving 2 bases unmatched. CDR1 GITISATS and CDR2 ISYDGTV come from the germline V gene (reference sequence). The CDR3 is made up of 13 amino acids. For the CDR3, the DNA is TGTGCCTTGTGGGAGGTGCGTTATTATAAGAAACTCTTT. Translation: CALWEVRYYKKLF.

The chain recombines TRGV8 with TRGJP2. TCRdb is silent on the J gene; assignment here came from matching the DNA to germline. The CDR3 totals 12 residues. V was clipped by 5 bases and J by 3 bases; unmatched bases: 0. In germline, CDR1 is VENAVY, CDR2 YDSYNSRV. CDR3 bases: TGTGCCACCTGGGGTAGTGATTGGATCAAGACGTTT. It specifies CATWGSDWIKTF.

The chain employs TRGV9 and TRGJ1 or TRGJ2. TCRdb is silent on the J gene; assignment here came from matching the DNA to germline. Unmatched junction bases numbered 7, after V lost 2 bases and J lost 3 bases. This CDR3 spans 14 amino acids. Germline CDR1 is GITISATS and CDR2 is ISYDGTV (reference sequence). The CDR3 loop is CALWEGKIYYKKLF. CDR3 nucleotide sequence: TGTGCCTTGTGGGAGGGGAAAATTTATTATAAGAAACTCTTT.

V and J are TRGV9 and TRGJP. The J gene was missing in TCRdb and was found by matching the end of the DNA to germline. The V and J ends lost 2 bases and 9 bases, in that order; junction bases with no gene match: 4. The germline V gene encodes CDR1 GITISATS and CDR2 ISYDGTV (reference sequence). This CDR3 spans 15 amino acids. CDR3 loop: CALWEGWLGKKIKVF. CDR3 nucleotide sequence: TGTGCCTTGTGGGAGGGGTGGTTGGGCAAAAAAATCAAGGTATTT.

In DNA form, the CDR3 reads TGTGCCTTGTGGGTTTTAGAGTTGGGCAAAAAAATCAAGGTATTT. It codes for CALWVLELGKKIKVF. V gene TRGV9 combines with J gene TRGJP. TCRdb offers no J gene call, so here the DNA was matched to germline to obtain one. Per germline, CDR1 GITISATS and CDR2 ISYDGTV (reference sequence). V lost 5 bases and J lost 6; bases outside the gene matches: 4. This CDR3 spans 15 amino acids.

Sample share makes this clone large. The rearrangement joins TRGV9 to TRGJP. With V trimmed by 0 bases and J by 7 bases, 3 bases remained unmatched. The CDR3 contains 16 residues. The germline V gene encodes CDR1 GITISATS and CDR2 ISYDGTV (reference sequence). The CDR3 reads CALWEVLELGKKIKVF. The CDR3 DNA follows: TGTGCCTTGTGGGAGGTGCTGGAGTTGGGCAAAAAAATCAAGGTATTT.

This clone was detected only a few times. The sample holds other DNA sequences that translate to the same CDR3. The chain couples TRGV9 to TRGJP. TCRdb leaves out the J gene; it was filled in here by matching the DNA to germline. The V gene end was trimmed by 4 bases and the J gene end by 4 bases; junction bases not matched to a gene: 4. CDR3 length: 16 amino acids. CDR1 and CDR2 (germline): GITISATS, ISYDGTV (reference sequence). Here the CDR3 reads CALWETQELGKKIKVF. The CDR3 DNA sequence: TGTGCCTTGTGGGAAACTCAAGAGTTGGGCAAAAAAATCAAGGTATTT.

A word on this clone: A much larger clone lies a single base off, so this may be a read error. The V call is TRGV9, the J call TRGJP. No J gene is reported in TCRdb; it was inferred here by comparing the DNA with germline. Germline-derived CDR1 and CDR2 are GITISATS and ISYDGTV (reference sequence). The V and J ends lost 3 bases and 7 bases, in that order; junction bases with no gene match: 3. The CDR3 runs 15 residues. The CDR3 nucleotides are TGTGCCTTGTGGGAGATGGAGTTGGGCAAAAAAATCAAGGTATTT. Its protein product is CALWEMELGKKIKVF.

This clone showed up just once. The chain has TRGV9 and TRGJP. The J gene comes from matching the DNA to germline here; TCRdb lacks it. Looked up from germline, CDR1 is GITISATS and CDR2 is ISYDGTV (reference sequence). CDR3 size: 17 residues. V was pared by 2 bases and J by 7 bases, with 8 bases of the junction left unmatched. The CDR3 DNA reads TGTGCCTTGTGGGAGGCCGGGGAGGAGTTGGGCAAAAAAATCAAGGTATTT. As protein: CALWEAGEELGKKIKVF.

Only a few counts were recorded for this clone. The chain couples TRGV5 to TRGJ1 or TRGJ2. Here the J gene was assigned by germline matching of the DNA, as TCRdb has none. J was trimmed by 6 bases and V by 0 bases; bases with no gene match: 5. This CDR3 contains 13 residues. The germline CDR1 and CDR2 sequences are VINAFY and YDVSNSKD. CDR3 sequence: CATWDRPSYKKLF. DNA of the CDR3: TGTGCCACCTGGGACAGGCCTTCTTATAAGAAACTCTTT.

As to this clone: Other DNA sequences of this sample code for an identical CDR3. Here the V gene is TRGV9, but the J gene went uncalled. The CDR3 is 11 amino acids. The germline V gene encodes CDR1 GITISATS and CDR2 ISYDGTV (reference sequence). The CDR3, as DNA: TGTGCCTTGTGGGAGGTGAGAAACAAGCTCTTT. Its translation is CALWEVRNKLF.

About this clone: Other DNA sequences within the sample encode an identical CDR3. The rearrangement links TRGV9 to TRGJ1 or TRGJ2. No J segment appears in TCRdb, so it was assigned here by matching the sequence to germline. V lost 0 bases to trimming and J lost 7 bases; unmatched junction nucleotides: 3. The length of the CDR3 is 12 residues. Germline V gene data show CDR1 as GITISATS and CDR2 as ISYDGTV (reference sequence). CDR3 amino acids: CALWEVRYKKLF. Written as DNA, the CDR3 is TGTGCCTTGTGGGAGGTGCGCTATAAGAAACTCTTT.

This chain links TRGV9 with TRGJ1 or TRGJ2. Assignment of the J gene here rests on matching the DNA to germline, because TCRdb gives none. This CDR3 contains 11 residues. Germline CDR1 GITISATS, CDR2 ISYDGTV (reference sequence). V was pared by 0 bases and J by 12 bases, with 5 bases of the junction left unmatched. The CDR3 loop reads CALWEVRPKLF. In DNA form, the CDR3 reads TGTGCCTTGTGGGAGGTGAGACCGAAACTCTTT.

This clone was observed a few times. The identical CDR3 is also encoded by other nucleotide sequences in the sample. The gene calls are TRGV9 and TRGJP. TCRdb leaves out the J gene; it was filled in here by matching the DNA to germline. Germline V CDR1 and CDR2: GITISATS, ISYDGTV (reference sequence). The V segment lost 2 bases and the J segment 4 bases; nucleotides outside the gene matches: 2. The CDR3 loop spans 16 amino acids. The CDR3 loop reads CALWEDQELGKKIKVF. DNA of the CDR3: TGTGCCTTGTGGGAGGACCAAGAGTTGGGCAAAAAAATCAAGGTATTT.

The chain is built from TRGV9 and TRGJP. Matching the DNA to germline supplied the J gene, which TCRdb does not give. The CDR3 runs to 17 residues. The trim removed 2 bases at V and 5 bases at J, leaving 6 bases unmatched. The germline gives CDR1 GITISATS, CDR2 ISYDGTV (reference sequence). The CDR3 is CALWEAGKELGKKIKVF. DNA for the CDR3: TGTGCCTTGTGGGAGGCCGGGAAAGAGTTGGGCAAAAAAATCAAGGTATTT.

V and J are TRGV9 and TRGJP. The J gene is not listed in TCRdb, so it was assigned here from a DNA match to germline. The length of the CDR3 is 16 residues. Germline-derived CDR1 and CDR2 are GITISATS and ISYDGTV (reference sequence). Trimming removed 3 bases from V and 9 bases from J; junction bases left unmatched: 8. The CDR3 is CALWENLLLGKKIKVF. The CDR3 DNA sequence: TGTGCCTTGTGGGAGAATTTATTGTTGGGCAAAAAAATCAAGGTATTT.

About this clone: In the same sample, other DNA sequences code for this CDR3. The chain couples TRGV9 to TRGJP. TCRdb carries no J gene annotation; the J gene was assigned here by matching the DNA with germline. Trimming at V came to 1 base and at J to 4 bases, leaving 4 bases not matched to a gene. The germline gives CDR1 GITISATS, CDR2 ISYDGTV (reference sequence). The CDR3 sequence is 17 residues long. CDR3 amino acids: CALWEVSQELGKKIKVF. In DNA, the CDR3 is TGTGCCTTGTGGGAGGTCTCACAAGAGTTGGGCAAAAAAATCAAGGTATTT.

Concerning this clone itself: The same CDR3 arises from other DNA sequences in this sample as well. The chain employs TRGV9 and TRGJ1 or TRGJ2. The J gene is absent in TCRdb and was assigned here via DNA matching to germline. The trim removed 5 bases at V and 4 bases at J, leaving 2 bases unmatched. The CDR3 runs 11 residues. Germline V gene data show CDR1 as GITISATS and CDR2 as ISYDGTV (reference sequence). The CDR3, as DNA: TGTGCCTTGTGGGTCTATTATAAGAAACTCTTT. This sequence encodes CALWVYYKKLF.

The sample holds one count of this clone. The CDR3 region is CATWGGQRGEKLF. The CDR3 DNA reads TGTGCCACCTGGGGCGGGCAAAGAGGGGAGAAACTCTTT. The chain combines TRGV4 with TRGJ1 or TRGJ2. TCRdb gives no J gene; it was assigned here by matching the DNA to germline. Germline V gives CDR1 EGSTGY, CDR2 YDSYTSSV. The CDR3 has 13 amino acids. J lost 11 bases, V lost 5 bases, and 15 bases had no gene match.

The chain links TRGV9 to TRGJP. TCRdb gives no J gene; it was assigned here by matching the DNA to germline. Per germline, CDR1 GITISATS and CDR2 ISYDGTV (reference sequence). V lost 0 bases and J lost 9; bases outside the gene matches: 5. The CDR3 is 16 amino acids. The CDR3 protein is CALWEVHPLGKKIKVF. The CDR3 nucleotides are TGTGCCTTGTGGGAGGTGCATCCGTTGGGCAAAAAAATCAAGGTATTT.